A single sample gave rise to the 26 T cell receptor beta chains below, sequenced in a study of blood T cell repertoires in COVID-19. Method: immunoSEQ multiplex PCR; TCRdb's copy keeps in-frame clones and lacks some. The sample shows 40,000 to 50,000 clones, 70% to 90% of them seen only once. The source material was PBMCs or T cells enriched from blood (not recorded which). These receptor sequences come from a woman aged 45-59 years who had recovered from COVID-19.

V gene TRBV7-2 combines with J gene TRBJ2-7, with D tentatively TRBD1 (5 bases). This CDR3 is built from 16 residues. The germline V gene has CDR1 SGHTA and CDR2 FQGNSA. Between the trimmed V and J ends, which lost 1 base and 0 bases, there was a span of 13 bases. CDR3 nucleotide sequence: TGTGCCAGCAGCTTAGGGGCAGGGAAGAGCTCCTACGAGCAGTACTTC. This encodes CASSLGAGKSSYEQYF.

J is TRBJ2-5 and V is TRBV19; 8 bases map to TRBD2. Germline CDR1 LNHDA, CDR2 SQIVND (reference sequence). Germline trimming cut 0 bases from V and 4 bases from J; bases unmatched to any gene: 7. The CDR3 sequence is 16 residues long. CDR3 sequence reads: CASSIDRAGDGETQYF. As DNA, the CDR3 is TGTGCCAGTAGTATAGATCGAGCGGGAGATGGAGAGACCCAGTACTTC.

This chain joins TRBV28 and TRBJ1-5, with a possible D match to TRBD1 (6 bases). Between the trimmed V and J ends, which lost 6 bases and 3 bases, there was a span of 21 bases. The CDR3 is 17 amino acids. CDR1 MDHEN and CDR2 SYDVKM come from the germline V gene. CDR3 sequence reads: CASRPPHRVKSNQPQHF. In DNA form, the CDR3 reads TGTGCCAGCAGACCTCCCCACAGGGTAAAGTCCAATCAGCCCCAGCATTTT.

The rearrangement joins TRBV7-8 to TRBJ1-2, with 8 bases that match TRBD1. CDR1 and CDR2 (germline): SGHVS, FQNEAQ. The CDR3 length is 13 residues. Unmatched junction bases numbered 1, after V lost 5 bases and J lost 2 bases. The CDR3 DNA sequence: TGTGCCAGCAGCCGACAGGGGAACTATGGCTACACCTTC. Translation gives CASSRQGNYGYTF.

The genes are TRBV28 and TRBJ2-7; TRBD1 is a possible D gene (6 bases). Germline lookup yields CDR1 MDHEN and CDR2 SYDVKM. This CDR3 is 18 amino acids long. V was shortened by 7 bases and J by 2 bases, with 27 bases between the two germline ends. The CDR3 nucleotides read TGTGCCAGCATTAAACGCGGGCCGGACAGCCCAAGCGCCTACGAGCAGTACTTC. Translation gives CASIKRGPDSPSAYEQYF.

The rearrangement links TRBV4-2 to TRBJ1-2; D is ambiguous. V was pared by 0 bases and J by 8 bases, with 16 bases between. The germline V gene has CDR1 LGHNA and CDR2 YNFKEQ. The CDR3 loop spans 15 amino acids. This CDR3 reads CASSQEREWDSGYTF. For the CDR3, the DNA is TGTGCCAGCAGCCAAGAGAGGGAGTGGGATTCGGGCTACACCTTC.

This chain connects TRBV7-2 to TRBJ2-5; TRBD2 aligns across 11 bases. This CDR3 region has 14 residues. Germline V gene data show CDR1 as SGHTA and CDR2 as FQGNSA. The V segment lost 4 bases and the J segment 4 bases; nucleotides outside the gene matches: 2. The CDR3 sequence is CASSYGLAGETQYF. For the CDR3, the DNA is TGTGCCAGCAGCTACGGACTAGCGGGAGAGACCCAGTACTTC.

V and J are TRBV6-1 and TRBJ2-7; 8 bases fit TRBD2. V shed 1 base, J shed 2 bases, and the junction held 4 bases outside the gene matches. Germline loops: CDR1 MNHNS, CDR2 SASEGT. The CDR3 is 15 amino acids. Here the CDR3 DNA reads TGTGCCAGCAGTGAAGAAGGCGGGAGGACCTACGAGCAGTACTTC. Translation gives CASSEEGGRTYEQYF.

CDR3 nucleotides: TGTGCCAGCAGTTTGCCCGGGACAGGTCCCTCTGGAAACACCATATATTTT. It specifies CASSLPGTGPSGNTIYF. The chain has TRBV28 and TRBJ1-3; 8 positions match TRBD1. V shed 3 bases and J 0 bases; nucleotides not matched to a gene: 7. Per germline, CDR1 MDHEN and CDR2 SYDVKM. There are 17 residues in the CDR3.

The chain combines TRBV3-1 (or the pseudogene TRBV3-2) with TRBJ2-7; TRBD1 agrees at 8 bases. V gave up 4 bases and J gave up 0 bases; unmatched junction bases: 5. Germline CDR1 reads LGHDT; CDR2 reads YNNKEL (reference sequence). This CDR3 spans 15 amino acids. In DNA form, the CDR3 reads TGTGCCAGCAGCCGCGCACAGGGGGACTCCTACGAGCAGTACTTC. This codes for CASSRAQGDSYEQYF.

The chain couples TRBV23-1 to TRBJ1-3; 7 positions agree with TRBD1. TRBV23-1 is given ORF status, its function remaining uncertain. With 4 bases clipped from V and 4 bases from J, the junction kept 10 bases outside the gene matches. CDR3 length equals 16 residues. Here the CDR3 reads CASSLSYRGVGNTIYF. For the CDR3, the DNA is TGCGCCAGCAGTCTCTCCTACAGGGGTGTGGGAAACACCATATATTTT.

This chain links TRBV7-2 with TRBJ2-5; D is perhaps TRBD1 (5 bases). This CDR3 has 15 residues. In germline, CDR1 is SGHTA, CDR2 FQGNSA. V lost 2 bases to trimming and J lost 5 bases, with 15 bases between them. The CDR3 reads CASSLLQGYAETQYF. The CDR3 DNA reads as TGTGCCAGCAGCTTACTGCAGGGATATGCGGAGACCCAGTACTTC.

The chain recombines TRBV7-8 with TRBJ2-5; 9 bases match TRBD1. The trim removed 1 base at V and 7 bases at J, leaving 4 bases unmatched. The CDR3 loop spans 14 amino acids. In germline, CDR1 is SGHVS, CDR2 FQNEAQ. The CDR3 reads CASSLEGTGLTQYF. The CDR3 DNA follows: TGTGCCAGCAGCTTAGAAGGGACAGGGTTGACCCAGTACTTC.

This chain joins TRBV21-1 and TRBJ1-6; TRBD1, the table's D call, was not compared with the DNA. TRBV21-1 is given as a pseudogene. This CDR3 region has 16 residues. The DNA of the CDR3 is TGTGCCAGCAGCAAATTCCCTAGGACAGGCGACTCACCCCTCCACTTT. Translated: CASSKFPRTGDSPLHF.

CDR3 residues: CASTESAQGGRTQYF. Here the CDR3 DNA reads TGTGCCAGCACCGAAAGCGCACAGGGAGGGCGTACGCAGTATTTT. The chain is built from TRBV28 and TRBJ2-3; D possibly corresponds to TRBD2 (7 bases). The CDR3 runs 15 residues. V lost 7 bases to trimming and J lost 8 bases, with 22 bases between them. CDR1 MDHEN and CDR2 SYDVKM come from the germline V gene. Variable domain in full (rest from reference TRBV28 and TRBJ2-3): DVKVTQSSRYLVKRTGEKVFLECVQDMDHENMFWYRQDPGLGLRLIYFSYDVKMKEKGDIPEGYSVSREKKERFSLILESASTNQTSMYLCASTESAQGGRTQYFGPGTRLTVL.

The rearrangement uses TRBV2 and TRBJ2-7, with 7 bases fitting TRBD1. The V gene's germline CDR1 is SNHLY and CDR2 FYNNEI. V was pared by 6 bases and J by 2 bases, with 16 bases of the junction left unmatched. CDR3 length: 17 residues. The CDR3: CASSGPITGTAAYEQYF. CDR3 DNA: TGTGCCAGCAGCGGACCTATCACCGGGACAGCCGCCTACGAGCAGTACTTC.

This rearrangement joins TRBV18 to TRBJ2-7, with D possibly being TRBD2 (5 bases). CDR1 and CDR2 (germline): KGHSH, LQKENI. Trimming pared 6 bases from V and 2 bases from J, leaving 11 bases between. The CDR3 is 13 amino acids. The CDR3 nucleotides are TGTGCCAGCTCCCTCGGAGGAACCTACGAGCAGTACTTC. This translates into CASSLGGTYEQYF.

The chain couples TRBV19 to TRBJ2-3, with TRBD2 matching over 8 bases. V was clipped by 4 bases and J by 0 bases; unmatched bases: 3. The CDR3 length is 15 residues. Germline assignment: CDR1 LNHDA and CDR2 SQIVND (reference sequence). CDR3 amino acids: CASSRPSGSTDTQYF. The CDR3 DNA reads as TGTGCCAGTAGTAGGCCTAGCGGGAGCACAGATACGCAGTATTTT.

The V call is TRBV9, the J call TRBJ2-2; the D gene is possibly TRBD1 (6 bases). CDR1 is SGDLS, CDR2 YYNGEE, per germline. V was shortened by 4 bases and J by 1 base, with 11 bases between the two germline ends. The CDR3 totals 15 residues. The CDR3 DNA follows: TGTGCCAGCAGCCCTTTGGGACAGAACACCGGGGAGCTGTTTTTT. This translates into CASSPLGQNTGELFF.

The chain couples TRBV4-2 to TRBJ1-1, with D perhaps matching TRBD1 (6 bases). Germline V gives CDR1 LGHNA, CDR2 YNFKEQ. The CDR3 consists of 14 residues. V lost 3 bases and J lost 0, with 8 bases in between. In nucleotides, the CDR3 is TGTGCCAGCAGCCAGACAGGCATGAACACTGAAGCTTTCTTT. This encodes CASSQTGMNTEAFF.

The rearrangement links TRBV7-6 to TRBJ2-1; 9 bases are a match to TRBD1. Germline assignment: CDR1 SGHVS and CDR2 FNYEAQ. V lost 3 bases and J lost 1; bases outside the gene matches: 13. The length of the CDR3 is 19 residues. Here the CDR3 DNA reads TGTGCCAGCAGCTTTCACACAGGGGGCAATTTAGGGTCCTACAATGAGCAGTTCTTC. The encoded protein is CASSFHTGGNLGSYNEQFF.

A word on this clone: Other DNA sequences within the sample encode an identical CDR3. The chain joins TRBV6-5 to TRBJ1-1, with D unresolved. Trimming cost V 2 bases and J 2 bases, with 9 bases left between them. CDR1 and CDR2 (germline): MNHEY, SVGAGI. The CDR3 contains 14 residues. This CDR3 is CASSYDRGNTEAFF. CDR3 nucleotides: TGTGCCAGCAGTTACGATCGGGGTAACACTGAAGCTTTCTTT.

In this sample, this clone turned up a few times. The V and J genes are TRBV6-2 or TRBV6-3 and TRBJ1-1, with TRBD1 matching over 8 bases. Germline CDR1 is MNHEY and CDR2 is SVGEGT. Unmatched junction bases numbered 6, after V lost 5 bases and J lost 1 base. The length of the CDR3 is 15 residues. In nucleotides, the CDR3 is TGTGCCAGCAGTCTATCAGGGGGCCGGAACACTGAAGCTTTCTTT. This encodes CASSLSGGRNTEAFF.

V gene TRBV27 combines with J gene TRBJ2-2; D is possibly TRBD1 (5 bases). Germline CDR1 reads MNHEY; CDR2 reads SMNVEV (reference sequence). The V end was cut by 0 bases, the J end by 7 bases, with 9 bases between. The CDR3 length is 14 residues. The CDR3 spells CASSLSRQSGELFF. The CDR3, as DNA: TGTGCCAGCAGTTTATCAAGACAGAGCGGGGAGCTGTTTTTT.

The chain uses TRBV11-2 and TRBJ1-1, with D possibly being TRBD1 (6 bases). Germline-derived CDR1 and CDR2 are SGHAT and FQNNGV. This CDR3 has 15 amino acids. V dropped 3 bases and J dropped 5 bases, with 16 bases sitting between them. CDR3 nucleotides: TGTGCCAGCAGCTTTAGCAGGGGCGCCACGACTGAAGCTTTCTTT. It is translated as CASSFSRGATTEAFF.

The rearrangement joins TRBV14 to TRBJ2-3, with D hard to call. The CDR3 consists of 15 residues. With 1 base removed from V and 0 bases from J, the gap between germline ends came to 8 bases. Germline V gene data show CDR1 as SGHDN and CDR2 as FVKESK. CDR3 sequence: CASSQGLPSTDTQYF. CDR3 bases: TGTGCCAGCAGCCAAGGACTTCCGAGCACAGATACGCAGTATTTT.